Below are 20 T cell receptor beta chains sequenced from a single sample in a study of cytomegalovirus exposure and HLA in healthy donors. The primer mix had 60 Vbeta and 13 Jbeta primers. The method was immunoSEQ multiplex PCR; TCRdb's version includes in-frame clones alone and lacks a portion of them. The sample comprises 70,000 to 95,000 clones, just under 85% of which are singletons, and about 5.6% rests with the top ten. Sequenced: PBMCs. These receptors were obtained from a woman aged 18-29 years in good health and CMV-seropositive.

The rearrangement uses TRBV6-5 and TRBJ2-1; 7 bases match TRBD1. V shed 8 bases and J 7 bases; nucleotides not matched to a gene: 8. CDR3 length: 13 amino acids. Germline CDR1 MNHEY, CDR2 SVGAGI. The CDR3 reads CASRPAGGNEQFF. DNA for the CDR3: TGTGCCAGCCGTCCGGCAGGGGGAAATGAGCAGTTCTTC.

The chain recombines TRBV2 with TRBJ2-7; 12 bases line up with TRBD2. Losses at the gene ends were 4 bases for V and 0 bases for J; bases not matched to a gene: 10. The germline V gene encodes CDR1 SNHLY and CDR2 FYNNEI. The CDR3 is 18 amino acids. The CDR3 DNA reads TGTGCCAGCAGTGTGCCTAGCGGGAGGGTCAGAGTCTCCTACGAGCAGTACTTC. Amino acids: CASSVPSGRVRVSYEQYF.

V is TRBV9 and J is TRBJ2-3; TRBD2 aligns across 12 bases. This CDR3 is built from 17 residues. The junction had 7 bases not matched to a gene; V was cut back by 3 bases and J by 2 bases. Germline CDR1 and CDR2: SGDLS and YYNGEE. The CDR3 sequence is CASSDRPSGGDTDTQYF. CDR3 nucleotides: TGTGCCAGCAGCGACCGCCCTAGCGGGGGGGACACAGATACGCAGTATTTT.

The genes are TRBV30 and TRBJ2-7; D is unclear. The CDR3 contains 11 residues. Trimming took off 1 base at V and 4 bases at J, with 5 bases between the two ends. CDR1 and CDR2 (germline): GTSNPN, SVGIG (reference sequence). CDR3 in DNA: TGTGCCTGGAGTGGACAATACGAGCAGTACTTC. This codes for CAWSGQYEQYF. The variable domain in full, completed from reference TRBV30 and TRBJ2-7, reads SQTIHQWPATLVQPVGSPLSLECTVEGTSNPNLYWYRQAAGRGLQLLFYSVGIGQISSEVPQNLSASRPQDRQFILSSKKLLLSDSGFYLCAWSGQYEQYFGPGTRLTVT.

The chain carries TRBV25-1 and TRBJ2-7; 9 positions match TRBD2. With 4 bases clipped from V and 1 base from J, the junction kept 8 bases outside the gene matches. The CDR3 is made up of 16 amino acids. Germline assignment: CDR1 MGHDK and CDR2 SYGVNS. The CDR3 coding sequence is TGTGCCAGCAGTGGGATTGATAGCGGGAGATCCTACGAGCAGTACTTC. Its translation: CASSGIDSGRSYEQYF.

This clone was picked up one time. The chain combines TRBV5-1 with TRBJ2-2; 9 bases agree with TRBD2. This CDR3 is 17 amino acids long. V trimming: 2 bases; J trimming: 5 bases; junction bases outside the gene matches: 10. The germline gives CDR1 SGHRS, CDR2 YFSETQ. The CDR3 DNA reads as TGCGCCAGCAGCTTTACGCTAGCGGGAAAGAGGACCGGGGAGCTGTTTTTT. Protein product: CASSFTLAGKRTGELFF. Drawing the rest from reference TRBV5-1 and TRBJ2-2, the complete variable domain is KAGVTQTPRYLIKTRGQQVTLSCSPISGHRSVSWYQQTPGQGLQFLFEYFSETQRNKGNFPGRFSGRQFSNSRSEMNVSTLELGDSALYLCASSFTLAGKRTGELFFGEGSRLTVL.

This chain joins TRBV20-1 and TRBJ2-5, with 8 bases fitting TRBD1. The trim removed 4 bases at V and 5 bases at J, leaving 0 bases unmatched. The CDR3 extends over 11 amino acids. Germline V lookup: CDR1 DFQATT, CDR2 SNEGSKA (reference sequence). The CDR3 coding sequence is TGCAGTGCTACAGGGGGCGAGACCCAGTACTTC. Amino acids: CSATGGETQYF.

With respect to this clone: Its ends do not fully match the called genes, so a read error is possible. The CDR3 DNA follows: TGTGCCAGCAGCGTAGCGGACAGGGGACCTAGCACAGATACGCAGTATTTT. This codes for CASSVADRGPSTDTQYF. The chain is built from TRBV7-6 and TRBJ2-3, with TRBD1 matching over 9 bases. Looked up from germline, CDR1 is SGHVS and CDR2 is FNYEAQ. The CDR3 covers 17 residues.

The chain uses TRBV13 and TRBJ2-7; 9 nucleotides agree with TRBD2. Per the germline V gene, CDR1 is PRHDT and CDR2 is FYEKMQ (reference sequence). V dropped 4 bases and J dropped 5; count of bases not matched to a gene: 6. The CDR3 consists of 14 residues. The CDR3 loop reads CASSSGLASDEQYF. The CDR3 nucleotides read TGTGCCAGCAGCTCGGGACTAGCTTCGGACGAGCAGTACTTC.

The V call is TRBV2, the J call TRBJ2-7, with 14 bases identical to TRBD2. Looked up from germline, CDR1 is SNHLY and CDR2 is FYNNEI. CDR3 length: 15 residues. The V gene end was trimmed by 6 bases and the J gene end by 6 bases; junction bases not matched to a gene: 7. CDR3 amino acids: CASRLGTSGRTEQYF. CDR3 DNA: TGTGCCAGCAGACTCGGGACTAGCGGGAGAACCGAGCAGTACTTC.

V gene TRBV5-6 combines with J gene TRBJ2-7; 7 bases are a match to TRBD1. Germline CDR1 and CDR2: SGHDT and YYEEEE. V was pared by 4 bases and J by 0 bases, with 4 bases of the junction left unmatched. This CDR3 spans 14 amino acids. The CDR3 bases are TGTGCCAGCAGCCCCACAGGGGACTCCTACGAGCAGTACTTC. Translation: CASSPTGDSYEQYF.

The chain has TRBV7-9 and TRBJ1-1; D is unresolved. V was clipped by 1 base and J by 8 bases, with 5 bases between them. CDR3 length equals 11 residues. Germline loops: CDR1 SEHNR, CDR2 FQNEAQ (reference sequence). The chain's CDR3 is CASSLGGEAFF. CDR3 in DNA: TGTGCCAGCAGCTTAGGCGGGGAAGCTTTCTTT.

The chain employs TRBV7-3 and TRBJ1-2, with D possibly being TRBD1 (5 bases). The CDR3 loop spans 14 amino acids. Trimming shortened V by 0 bases and J by 6 bases, and 11 bases separated the two germline ends. Germline loops: CDR1 SGHTA, CDR2 FQGTGA. The CDR3 DNA follows: TGTGCCAGCAGCTTAACAGGGGCCGCAGATGGCTACACCTTC. It specifies CASSLTGAADGYTF. Full variable domain (outside the CDR3, taken from reference TRBV7-3 and TRBJ1-2): GAGVSQTPSNKVTEKGKYVELRCDPISGHTALYWYRQSLGQGPEFLIYFQGTGAADDSGLPNDRFFAVRPEGSVSTLKIQRTERGDSAVYLCASSLTGAADGYTFGSGTRLTVV.

V is TRBV4-1 and J is TRBJ1-1, with unresolved D. Per the germline V gene, CDR1 is MGHRA and CDR2 is YSYEKL. The CDR3 length is 14 residues. The V and J ends lost 4 bases and 6 bases respectively, with 15 bases between them. CDR3 in amino acids: CASSRVSGVAEAFF. The CDR3 bases are TGCGCCAGCAGCCGGGTGTCGGGAGTCGCTGAAGCTTTCTTT.

This chain connects TRBV7-9 to TRBJ2-6, with TRBD1 identical over 7 bases. The germline V gene has CDR1 SEHNR and CDR2 FQNEAQ (reference sequence). This CDR3 contains 18 residues. The ends lost 3 bases at V and 2 bases at J; junction bases unmatched: 10. The DNA of the CDR3 is TGTGCCAGCAGCTTTTCGGGAAACAGGGGAACTGGGGCCAACGTCCTGACTTTC. This gives the protein CASSFSGNRGTGANVLTF.

V gene TRBV7-9 combines with J gene TRBJ2-1; tentatively, D is TRBD2 (6 bases). The germline gives CDR1 SEHNR, CDR2 FQNEAQ (reference sequence). Trimming pared 3 bases from V and 5 bases from J, leaving 14 bases between. The CDR3 runs to 15 residues. DNA for the CDR3: TGTGCCAGCAGCTTGAATAGCGGACTGAACAATGAGCAGTTCTTC. This translates into CASSLNSGLNNEQFF.

The V gene is TRBV7-9, the J gene TRBJ2-1; unclear D gene. V was trimmed by 7 bases and J by 7 bases, leaving 23 bases between them. The germline CDR1 and CDR2 sequences are SEHNR and FQNEAQ (reference sequence). The CDR3 runs to 16 residues. The CDR3 loop is CASTRIASSGWNEQFF. The DNA of the CDR3 is TGTGCCAGCACCCGTATCGCGTCCTCTGGTTGGAATGAGCAGTTCTTC. Looking up the rest from reference TRBV7-9 and TRBJ2-1 gives the full variable domain: DTGVSQNPRHKITKRGQNVTFRCDPISEHNRLYWYRQTLGQGPEFLTYFQNEAQLEKSRLLSDRFSAERPKGSFSTLEIQRTEQGDSAMYLCASTRIASSGWNEQFFGPGTRLTVL.

This CDR3 reads CASRQPGVNEKLFF. The CDR3 DNA follows: TGTGCCAGTAGGCAACCGGGAGTCAATGAAAAACTGTTTTTT. The V gene is TRBV19, the J gene TRBJ1-4, with D unresolved. V shed 6 bases and J shed 5 bases, with 13 bases lying between them. CDR1 and CDR2 (germline): LNHDA, SQIVND (reference sequence). The CDR3 runs 14 residues. The entire variable domain, with the rest obtained from reference TRBV19 and TRBJ1-4, is as follows: DGGITQSPKYLFRKEGQNVTLSCEQNLNHDAMYWYRQDPGQGLRLIYYSQIVNDFQKGDIAEGYSVSREKKESFPLTVTSAQKNPTAFYLCASRQPGVNEKLFFGSGTQLSVL.

This clone was seen once. The CDR3 DNA reads TGTGCCACCAGGACAGGCGCGAACACCGGGGAGCTGTTTTTT. Amino acid sequence: CATRTGANTGELFF. The chain employs TRBV6-5 and TRBJ2-2, with 7 bases fitting TRBD1. The length of the CDR3 is 14 residues. Per the germline V gene, CDR1 is MNHEY and CDR2 is SVGAGI. V was pared by 10 bases and J by 0 bases, with 5 bases of the junction left unmatched.

The chain links TRBV5-1 to TRBJ2-1; no firm D call. Germline values: CDR1 SGHRS, CDR2 YFSETQ. The CDR3 covers 13 residues. The V and J ends lost 1 base and 6 bases respectively, with 8 bases between them. In DNA, the CDR3 is TGCGCCAGCAGCTTGCTTCGGAGCAATGAGCAGTTCTTC. As protein: CASSLLRSNEQFF.